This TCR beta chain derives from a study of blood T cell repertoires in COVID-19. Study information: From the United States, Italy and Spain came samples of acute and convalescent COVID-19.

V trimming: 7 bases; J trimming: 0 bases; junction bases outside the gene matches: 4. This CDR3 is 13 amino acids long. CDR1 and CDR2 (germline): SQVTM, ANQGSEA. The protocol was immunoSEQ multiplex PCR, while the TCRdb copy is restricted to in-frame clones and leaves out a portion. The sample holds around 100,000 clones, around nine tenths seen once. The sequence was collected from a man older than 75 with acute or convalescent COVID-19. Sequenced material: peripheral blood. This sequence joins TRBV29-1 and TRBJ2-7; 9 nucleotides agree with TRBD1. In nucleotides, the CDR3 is TGCAGCGCCATGACAGGGGGCTCCTACGAGCAGTACTTC. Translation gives CSAMTGGSYEQYF.